The rows below give T cell receptor beta chains drawn from one sample of a study of cytomegalovirus exposure and HLA in healthy donors. Data came from immunoSEQ multiplex PCR; TCRdb stores just in-frame clones and leaves some out. The sample holds 150,000 to 200,000 clones, 80% to 90% seen once. Input material: PBMCs. Every receptor here comes from a woman aged 18-29 years in good health and CMV-seronegative. Each CDR3 is given with its conserved first and last residue. Each record gives: V gene, D gene, clone size, J gene, CDR3 DNA, CDR3 protein. The D gene is left open where the match is weak. Clone size is given for some rows only: seen once, a few or many times, or a class if the clone is expanded.

TRBV5-8	.	.	TRBJ2-5	TGTGCCAGCAACAAAGCCGTTACAGGTAGCCCGGATAACTTC	CASNKAVTGSPDNF
TRBV10-3	.	.	TRBJ2-7	TGTGCCATCAGGGAGGGGCCGAACTACGAGCAGTACTTC	CAIREGPNYEQYF
TRBV19	.	.	TRBJ1-5	TGTGCCAGTAGCCCTCCACAGGGAGTCCATAGCAATCAGCCCCAGCATTTT	CASSPPQGVHSNQPQHF
TRBV10-3	TRBD2	once	TRBJ2-3	TGTGCCATCAGACGGACTAGCGGGACGAGAGATACGCAGTATTTT	CAIRRTSGTRDTQYF
TRBV6-1	.	.	TRBJ1-1	TGTGCCAGCAGCCGGGGTCGGAACACTGAAGCTTTCTTT	CASSRGRNTEAFF
TRBV9	.	.	TRBJ1-3	TGTGCCAGCAGTGGACCGGTCAGGGGCCTCTCTGGAAACACCATATATTTT	CASSGPVRGLSGNTIYF
TRBV6-1	.	.	TRBJ2-7	TGTGCCAGCAGTGAGAGACAGGTCTACGAGCAGTACTTC	CASSERQVYEQYF
TRBV5-1	.	.	TRBJ2-1	TGCGCCAGCAGCCCAACCTACAATGAGCAGTTCTTC	CASSPTYNEQFF
TRBV5-1	.	once	TRBJ1-1	TGCGCCAGCAGCCCCGGGGGGACTGAAGCTTTCTTT	CASSPGGTEAFF
TRBV7-9	.	.	TRBJ2-2	TGTGCCAGCAGACCAGCTAGCACAACGAACACCGGGGAGCTGTTTTTT	CASRPASTTNTGELFF
TRBV19	TRBD1	once	TRBJ1-1	TGTGCCAGTAGTACGTCCTGGACAGGGAACACTGAAGCTTTCTTT	CASSTSWTGNTEAFF
TRBV29-1	.	.	TRBJ2-3	TGCAGCGTTGTACCCCAGGGTTTCACAGATACGCAGTATTTT	CSVVPQGFTDTQYF
TRBV7-9	TRBD2	few	TRBJ2-1	TGTGCGGACTCAGGACTAGCGATCCATGAGCAGTTCTTC	CADSGLAIHEQFF
TRBV5-6	TRBD1	.	TRBJ2-1	TGTGCCAGCAGCCCGGCTCCGGACAGGCCTCGTGAGCAGTTCTTC	CASSPAPDRPREQFF
TRBV7-9	.	.	TRBJ2-7	TGTGCCAGCAGCGTATACCGGGACAACCGCGAGCAGTACTTC	CASSVYRDNREQYF
TRBV5-4	.	.	TRBJ2-5	TGTGCCAGCAGCTTGGCGACAGGACAAGAGACCCAGTACTTC	CASSLATGQETQYF